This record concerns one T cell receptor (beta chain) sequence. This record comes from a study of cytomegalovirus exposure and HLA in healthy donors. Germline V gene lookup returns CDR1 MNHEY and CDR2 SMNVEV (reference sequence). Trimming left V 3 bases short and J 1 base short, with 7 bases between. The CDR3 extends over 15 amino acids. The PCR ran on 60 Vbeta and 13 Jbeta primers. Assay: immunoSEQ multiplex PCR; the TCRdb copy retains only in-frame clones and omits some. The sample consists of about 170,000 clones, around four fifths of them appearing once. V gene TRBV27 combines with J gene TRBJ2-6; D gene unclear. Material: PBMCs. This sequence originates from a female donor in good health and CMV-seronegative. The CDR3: CASSLGSSGANVLTF. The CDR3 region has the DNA TGTGCCAGCAGTTTGGGCAGTTCTGGGGCCAACGTCCTGACTTTC.